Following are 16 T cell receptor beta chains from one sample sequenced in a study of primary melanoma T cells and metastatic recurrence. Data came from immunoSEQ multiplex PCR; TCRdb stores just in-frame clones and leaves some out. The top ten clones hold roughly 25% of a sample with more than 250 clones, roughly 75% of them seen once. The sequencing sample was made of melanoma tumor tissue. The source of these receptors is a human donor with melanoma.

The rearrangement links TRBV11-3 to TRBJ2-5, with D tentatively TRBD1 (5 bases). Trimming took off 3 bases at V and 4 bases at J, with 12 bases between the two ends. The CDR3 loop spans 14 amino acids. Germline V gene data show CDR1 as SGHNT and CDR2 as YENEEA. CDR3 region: CASSLVPGRETQYF. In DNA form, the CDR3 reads TGTGCCAGCAGCTTGGTACCAGGGCGAGAGACCCAGTACTTC.

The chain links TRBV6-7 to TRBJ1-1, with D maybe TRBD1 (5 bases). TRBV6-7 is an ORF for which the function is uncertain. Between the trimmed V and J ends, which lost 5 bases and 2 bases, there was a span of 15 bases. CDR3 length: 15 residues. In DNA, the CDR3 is TGTGCCAGCAGTGAACCGGGGCAGCTAAACACTGAAGCTTTCTTT. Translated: CASSEPGQLNTEAFF.

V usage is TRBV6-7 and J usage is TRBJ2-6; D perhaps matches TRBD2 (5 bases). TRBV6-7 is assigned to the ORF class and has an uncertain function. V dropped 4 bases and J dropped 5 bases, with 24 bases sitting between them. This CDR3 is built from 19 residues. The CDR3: CASSCCERYLQSRANVLTF. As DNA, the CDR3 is TGTGCCAGCAGTTGTTGCGAGCGGTATTTACAAAGTCGGGCCAACGTCCTGACTTTC.

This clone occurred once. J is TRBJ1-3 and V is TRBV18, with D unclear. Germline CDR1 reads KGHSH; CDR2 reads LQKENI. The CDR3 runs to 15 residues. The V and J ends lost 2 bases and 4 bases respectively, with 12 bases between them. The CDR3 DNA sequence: TGTGCCAGCTCACCAATCAGAGAGGGAGGAAACACCATATATTTT. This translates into CASSPIREGGNTIYF.

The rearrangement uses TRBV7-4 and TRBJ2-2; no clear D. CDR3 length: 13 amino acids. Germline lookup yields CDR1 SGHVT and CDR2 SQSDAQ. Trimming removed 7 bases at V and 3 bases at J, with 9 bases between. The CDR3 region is CASISPDTGELFF. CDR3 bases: TGTGCCAGCATCTCACCCGACACCGGGGAGCTGTTTTTT.

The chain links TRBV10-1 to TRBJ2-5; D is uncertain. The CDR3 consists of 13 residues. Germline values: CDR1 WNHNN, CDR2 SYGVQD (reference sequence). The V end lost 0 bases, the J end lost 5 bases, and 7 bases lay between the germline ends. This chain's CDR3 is CASSESGGETQYF. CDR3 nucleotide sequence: TGCGCCAGCAGTGAGTCGGGTGGGGAGACCCAGTACTTC.

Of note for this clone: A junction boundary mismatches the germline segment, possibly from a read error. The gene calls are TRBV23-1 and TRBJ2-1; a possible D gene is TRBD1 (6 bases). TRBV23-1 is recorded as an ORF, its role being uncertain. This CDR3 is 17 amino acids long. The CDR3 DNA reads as TGCGCCAGCAGCCAATCGGGACACCAGAGCTCCTACAATGAGCAGTTCTTC. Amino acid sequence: CASSQSGHQSSYNEQFF.

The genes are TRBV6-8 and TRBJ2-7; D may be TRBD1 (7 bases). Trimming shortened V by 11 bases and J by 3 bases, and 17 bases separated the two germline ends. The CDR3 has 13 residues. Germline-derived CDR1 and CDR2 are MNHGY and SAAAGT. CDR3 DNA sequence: TGTGCCGCCAGGGGGGATGAAGACTACGAGCAGTACGTC. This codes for CAARGDEDYEQYV.

Here the CDR3 reads CASSLEGRVEKLFF. DNA of the CDR3: TGTGCCAGCAGCTTAGAGGGGCGTGTGGAAAAACTGTTTTTT. The chain is built from TRBV7-1 and TRBJ1-4; D possibly corresponds to TRBD1 (5 bases). TRBV7-1 has ORF status, its function being uncertain. The CDR3 is 14 amino acids. Trimming took 4 bases from V and 8 from J, leaving 14 bases between them.

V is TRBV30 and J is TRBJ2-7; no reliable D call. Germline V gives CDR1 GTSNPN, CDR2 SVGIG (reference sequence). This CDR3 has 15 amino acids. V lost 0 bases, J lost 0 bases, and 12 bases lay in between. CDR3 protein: CAWSVTAGSSYEQYF. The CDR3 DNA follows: TGTGCCTGGAGTGTTACGGCAGGCAGCTCCTACGAGCAGTACTTC.

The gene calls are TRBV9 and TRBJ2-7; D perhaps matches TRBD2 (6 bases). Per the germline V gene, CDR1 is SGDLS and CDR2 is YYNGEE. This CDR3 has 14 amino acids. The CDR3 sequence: CASSYTGPRGEQYV. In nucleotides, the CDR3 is TGTGCCAGCAGTTACACCGGGCCTCGCGGGGAGCAGTACGTT.

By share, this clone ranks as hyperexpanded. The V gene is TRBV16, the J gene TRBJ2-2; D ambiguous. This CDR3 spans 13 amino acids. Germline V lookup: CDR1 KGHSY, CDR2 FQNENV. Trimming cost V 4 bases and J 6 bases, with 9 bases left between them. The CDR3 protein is CASSLKIPGELFF. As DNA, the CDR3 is TGTGCCAGCAGCCTAAAAATTCCCGGGGAGCTGTTTTTT. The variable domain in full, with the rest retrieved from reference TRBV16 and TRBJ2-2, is GEEVAQTPKHLVRGEGQKAKLYCAPIKGHSYVFWYQQVLKNEFKFLISFQNENVFDETGMPKERFSAKCLPNSPCSLEIQATKLEDSAVYFCASSLKIPGELFFGEGSRLTVL.

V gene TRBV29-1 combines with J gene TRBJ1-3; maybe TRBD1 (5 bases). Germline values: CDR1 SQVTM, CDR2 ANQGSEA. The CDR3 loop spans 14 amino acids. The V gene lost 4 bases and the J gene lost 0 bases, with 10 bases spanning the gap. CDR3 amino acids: CSVGGVSSGNTIYF. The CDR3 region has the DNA TGCAGCGTTGGGGGGGTTAGCTCTGGAAACACCATATATTTT. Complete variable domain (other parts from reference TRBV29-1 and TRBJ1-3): SAVISQKPSRDICQRGTSLTIQCQVDSQVTMMFWYRQQPGQSLTLIATANQGSEATYESGFVIDKFPISRPNLTFSTLTVSNMSPEDSSIYLCSVGGVSSGNTIYFGEGSWLTVV.

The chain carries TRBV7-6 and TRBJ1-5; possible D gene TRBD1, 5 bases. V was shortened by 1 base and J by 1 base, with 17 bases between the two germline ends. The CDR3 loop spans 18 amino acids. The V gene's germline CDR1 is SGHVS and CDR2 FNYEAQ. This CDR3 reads CASSLVLPGRQSNQPQHF. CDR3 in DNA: TGTGCCAGCAGCTTAGTCCTACCGGGACGGCAAAGCAATCAGCCCCAGCATTTT.

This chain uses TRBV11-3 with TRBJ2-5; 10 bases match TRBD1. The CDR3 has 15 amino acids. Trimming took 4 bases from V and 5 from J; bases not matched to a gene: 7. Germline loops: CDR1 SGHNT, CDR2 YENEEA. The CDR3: CASSSTGTGVETQYF. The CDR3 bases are TGTGCCAGCAGCTCGACCGGGACAGGGGTGGAGACCCAGTACTTC.

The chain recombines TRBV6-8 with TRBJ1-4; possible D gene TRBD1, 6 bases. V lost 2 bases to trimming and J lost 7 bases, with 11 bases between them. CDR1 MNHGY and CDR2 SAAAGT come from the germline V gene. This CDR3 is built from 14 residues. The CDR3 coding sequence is TGTGCCAGCAGTTACACACAGGGAGGTGAAAAACTGTTTTTT. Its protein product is CASSYTQGGEKLFF.